Below are 9 T cell receptor beta chains sequenced from a single sample in a study of graft-versus-host responses after intestinal transplantation. The method was immunoSEQ multiplex PCR; TCRdb's version includes in-frame clones alone and lacks a portion of them. The repertoire consists of 100,000 or so clones, with roughly nine tenths occurring once and the leading ten covering over 0.95%. Antigens for these TCRs are unknown. This material consisted of unstimulated CD4+ T cells sorted from spleen or lymph node cells, taken before transplant. The receptors derive from a human donor who was the organ donor for an intestinal transplant.

The chain couples TRBV18 to TRBJ2-1; 9 positions match TRBD2. Germline CDR1 KGHSH, CDR2 LQKENI. The CDR3 sequence is 16 residues long. Unmatched junction bases numbered 10, after V lost 3 bases and J lost 7 bases. The CDR3 DNA is TGTGCCAGCTCACCGGCGGGGGGGTCCAAGGAAAATGAGCAGTTCTTC. Protein product: CASSPAGGSKENEQFF.

This clone was picked up one time. This chain uses TRBV11-3 with TRBJ2-2; D perhaps matches TRBD1 (5 bases). Germline CDR1 SGHNT, CDR2 YENEEA. V was trimmed by 5 bases and J by 0 bases, leaving 13 bases between them. The CDR3 is 16 amino acids. CDR3 DNA: TGTGCCAGCAGCCGACAGTCCATATCGAACACCGGGGAGCTGTTTTTT. Protein: CASSRQSISNTGELFF.

V gene TRBV6-5 combines with J gene TRBJ1-2; possible D gene TRBD1, 6 bases. Trimming took 5 bases from V and 8 from J, leaving 12 bases between them. The CDR3 covers 12 residues. Germline values: CDR1 MNHEY, CDR2 SVGAGI. DNA of the CDR3: TGTGCCAGCAGTCAACAGGGTTGGGGCTACACCTTC. Amino acid sequence: CASSQQGWGYTF.

This sequence joins TRBV2 and TRBJ2-5, with D unresolved. This CDR3 is 11 amino acids long. Germline V lookup: CDR1 SNHLY, CDR2 FYNNEI. Trimming left V 5 bases short and J 5 bases short, with 6 bases between. The CDR3 coding sequence is TGTGCCAGCAGTTACCTGGAGACCCAGTACTTC. Translated, it gives CASSYLETQYF. The variable domain in full, with the rest retrieved from reference TRBV2 and TRBJ2-5, is EPEVTQTPSHQVTQMGQEVILRCVPISNHLYFYWYRQILGQKVEFLVSFYNNEISEKSEIFDDQFSVERPDGSNFTLKIRSTKLEDSAMYFCASSYLETQYFGPGTRLLVL.

The chain combines TRBV7-9 with TRBJ2-3; 9 bases line up with TRBD1. The CDR3 spans 16 residues. The V gene end was trimmed by 3 bases and the J gene end by 5 bases; junction bases not matched to a gene: 9. Germline V lookup: CDR1 SEHNR, CDR2 FQNEAQ (reference sequence). In nucleotides, the CDR3 is TGTGCCAGCAGCTTCACCGGGACAGGGCCATTAGATACGCAGTATTTT. Translation gives CASSFTGTGPLDTQYF.

This chain links TRBV7-2 with TRBJ2-5, with no clear D. Germline assignment: CDR1 SGHTA and CDR2 FQGNSA. Trimming cost V 5 bases and J 5 bases, with 9 bases left between them. CDR3 length: 12 residues. Here the CDR3 reads CASSVLSETQYF. The CDR3 nucleotides are TGTGCCAGCAGCGTACTCTCCGAGACCCAGTACTTC.

The V call is TRBV5-8, the J call TRBJ1-6, with D perhaps TRBD1 (5 bases). Germline V gene lookup returns CDR1 SGHTS and CDR2 YDEGEE. V was clipped by 7 bases and J by 11 bases, with 10 bases between them. CDR3 length equals 11 residues. In DNA, the CDR3 is TGTGCCAGCCAAGAAGGGGCACCCCTCCACTTT. This gives the protein CASQEGAPLHF.

This chain connects TRBV28 to TRBJ2-7; TRBD1 aligns across 9 bases. V trimming: 6 bases; J trimming: 6 bases; junction bases outside the gene matches: 6. From germline, CDR1 is MDHEN and CDR2 SYDVKM. The CDR3 runs 13 residues. The CDR3 coding sequence is TGTGCCAGCAGCCCCTGGACAGGGGCCGAGCAGTACTTC. Translating gives CASSPWTGAEQYF.

The CDR3 DNA is TGCGCCAGCAGCTTGGGAGACAGAAGCACAGATACGCAGTATTTT. It codes for CASSLGDRSTDTQYF. This chain links TRBV5-1 with TRBJ2-3; possibly TRBD1 for D (5 bases). This CDR3 region has 15 residues. The V gene lost 0 bases and the J gene lost 0 bases, with 8 bases spanning the gap. Germline loops: CDR1 SGHRS, CDR2 YFSETQ.